The subject of this entry is one T cell receptor (beta chain). Its antigen is currently unknown. This sample stems from a study of ipilimumab plus nivolumab after autologous stem cell transplantation. Study-wide findings and caveats: Per the authors, repertoire, Treg and microbiota data justify further study.

The assay was immunoSEQ multiplex PCR, and TCRdb's table has in-frame clones only and misses some. The sample includes 15,000 to 20,000 clones, about 80% seen only once; the top ten take 20% to 25%. The sequences come from PBMCs, collected in a trial of ipilimumab plus nivolumab as post-transplant consolidation. This TCR derives from a male donor with diffuse large B-cell lymphoma.

In DNA, the CDR3 is TGCAGCGGAGGAGGGCAGGCTTACAATGAGCAGTTCTTC. Protein product: CSGGGQAYNEQFF. This sequence joins TRBV29-1 and TRBJ2-1, with D perhaps TRBD2 (6 bases). The CDR3 consists of 13 residues. V lost 7 bases, J lost 4 bases, and 14 bases lay in between. CDR1 and CDR2 from the germline V gene are SQVTM and ANQGSEA.